This T cell receptor (beta chain) derives from a study of CD8+ T cells in alopecia areata. Lesional scalp tissue (obtained by punch biopsy) and peripheral blood were collected from alopecia areata patients. cDNA prepared by RNA extraction and subsequent reverse transcription served as the template for sequencing. Profiling relied on immunoSEQ multiplex PCR, and the TCRdb table lists in-frame clones only, not all of them. The sample yields about 10,000 clones, approximately 60% seen once. CDR1 is MNHEY and CDR2 is SMNVEV in the germline V gene (reference sequence). V lost 5 bases, J lost 10 bases, and 9 bases stayed unmatched. This CDR3 is built from 14 residues.

The material sequenced was skin, taken at week 0. J is TRBJ2-1 and V is TRBV27; 9 nucleotides align to TRBD1. This TCR derives from a human donor with alopecia areata. In DNA, the CDR3 is TGTGCCAGCAGTCCGCAACAGGGGGCGAGGGAGCAGTTCTTC. This translates into CASSPQQGAREQFF.